The rows below give T cell receptor beta chains drawn from one sample of a study of blood T cells in healthy people across ages. From the 5' RACE reads, TCRdb called clonotypes with MiXCR, one entry per CDR3 protein. The sample includes about 2 million distinct CDR3 sequences, around 48% of them seen just once. Sequencing was carried out using blood. The receptors derive from a woman aged 40 to 55 in good health. CDR3s include the opening cysteine and the closing phenylalanine or tryptophan. The D gene is left open where the match is weak. Clone size, where shown, is once, few, many, or a class for clones that have expanded.

D: .
size: .
V: TRBV9
J: TRBJ2-7
DNA: TGTGCCAGCAGCGTTTATGACCGACTAAGCTCCTACGAGCAGTACTTC
CDR3: CASSVYDRLSSYEQYF

D: TRBD2
size: .
V: TRBV27
J: TRBJ2-7
DNA: TGTGCCAGCTATTCCGGGGGGGAGCAGTACTTC
CDR3: CASYSGGEQYF

D: TRBD1
size: .
V: TRBV10-3
J: TRBJ2-6
DNA: TGTGCCATCAGTGAGTCTGGCGGACAGGGATGGTTTGGGGCCAACGTCCTGACTTTC
CDR3: CAISESGGQGWFGANVLTF

D: .
size: .
V: TRBV6-2/TRBV6-3
J: TRBJ2-1
DNA: TGTGCCAGCGTGGTTGGGGAGACCCAGTTCTTC
CDR3: CASVVGETQFF

D: .
size: few
V: TRBV29-1
J: TRBJ1-2
DNA: TGCAGCGTTGTCCCCCCGACCAGGAACTATGGCTACACCTTC
CDR3: CSVVPPTRNYGYTF

D: TRBD1
size: .
V: TRBV11-2
J: TRBJ2-1
DNA: TGTGCCAGCCCAATCAGGGGGAACCACAATGAGCAGTTCTTC
CDR3: CASPIRGNHNEQFF

D: .
size: .
V: TRBV11-2
J: TRBJ2-7
DNA: TGTGCCAGCGTGGTGGGGCTCGGATACGAGCAGTACTTC
CDR3: CASVVGLGYEQYF

D: TRBD2
size: .
V: TRBV3-1
J: TRBJ2-1
DNA: TGTGCCAGCAGCACTCGAGGACTAGCGGGGCCCTACAATGAGCAGTTCTTC
CDR3: CASSTRGLAGPYNEQFF

D: TRBD2
size: .
V: TRBV20-1
J: TRBJ2-7
DNA: TGCAGTGCTAGAGATGGGGTAGCGGGGCGATCCTACGAGCAGTACTTC
CDR3: CSARDGVAGRSYEQYF

D: TRBD1
size: few
V: TRBV5-1
J: TRBJ1-2
DNA: TGCGCCAGCAGCTCGGGGACAGAATATGGCTACACCTTC
CDR3: CASSSGTEYGYTF

D: .
size: .
V: TRBV3-1
J: TRBJ1-5
DNA: TGTGCCAGCAGCCGAGGAGCAGGTTTGCAGCATTTT
CDR3: CASSRGAGLQHF

D: TRBD2
size: .
V: TRBV11-2
J: TRBJ2-4
DNA: TGTGCCAGCAGCTTAGCGGGGGGGCCCAACATTCAGTACTTC
CDR3: CASSLAGGPNIQYF

D: TRBD2
size: .
V: TRBV6-2/TRBV6-3
J: TRBJ2-5
DNA: TGTGCCAGCAGTTACCTCGGCGGGGGGGCCGAGACCCAGTACTTC
CDR3: CASSYLGGGAETQYF

D: TRBD1
size: .
V: TRBV29-1
J: TRBJ2-3
DNA: TGCAGCGTGATGACAGGGGGGGACACAGATACGCAGTATTTT
CDR3: CSVMTGGDTDTQYF